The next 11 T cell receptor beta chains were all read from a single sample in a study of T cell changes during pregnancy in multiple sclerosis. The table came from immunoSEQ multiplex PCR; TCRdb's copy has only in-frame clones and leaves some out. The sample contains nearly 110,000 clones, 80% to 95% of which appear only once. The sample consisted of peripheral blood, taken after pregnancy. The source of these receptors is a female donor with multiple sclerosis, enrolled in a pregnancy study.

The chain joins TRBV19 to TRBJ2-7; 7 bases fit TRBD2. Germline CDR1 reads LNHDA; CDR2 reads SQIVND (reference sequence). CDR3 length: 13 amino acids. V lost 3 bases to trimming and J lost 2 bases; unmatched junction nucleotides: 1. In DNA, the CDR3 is TGTGCCAGTAGTATCGGGAGGCCCTACGAGCAGTACTTC. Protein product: CASSIGRPYEQYF.

Here the CDR3 reads CASSFGQDHGYTF. DNA of the CDR3: TGTGCCAGCAGCTTTGGACAGGACCATGGCTACACCTTC. The chain has TRBV13 and TRBJ1-2; 7 bases fit TRBD1. V dropped 3 bases and J dropped 6; count of bases not matched to a gene: 4. There are 13 residues in the CDR3. Per the germline V gene, CDR1 is PRHDT and CDR2 is FYEKMQ (reference sequence).

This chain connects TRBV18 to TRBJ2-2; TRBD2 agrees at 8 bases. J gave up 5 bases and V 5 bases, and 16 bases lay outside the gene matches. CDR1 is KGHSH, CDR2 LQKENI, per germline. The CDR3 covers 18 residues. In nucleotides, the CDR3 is TGTGCCAGCTCAAAGACCCAAACTAGCGGAGGCGGGACCGGGGAGCTGTTTTTT. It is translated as CASSKTQTSGGGTGELFF. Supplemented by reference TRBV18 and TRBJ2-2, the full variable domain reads NAGVMQNPRHLVRRRGQEARLRCSPMKGHSHVYWYRQLPEEGLKFMVYLQKENIIDESGMPKERFSAEFPKEGPSILRIQQVVRGDSAAYFCASSKTQTSGGGTGELFFGEGSRLTVL.

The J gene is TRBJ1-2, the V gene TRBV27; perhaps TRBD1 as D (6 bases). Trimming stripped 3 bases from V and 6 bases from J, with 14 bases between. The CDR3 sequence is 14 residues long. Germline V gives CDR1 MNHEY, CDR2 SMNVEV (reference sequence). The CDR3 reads CASSFGTPGDGYTF. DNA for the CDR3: TGTGCCAGCAGTTTCGGCACTCCAGGGGATGGCTACACCTTC.

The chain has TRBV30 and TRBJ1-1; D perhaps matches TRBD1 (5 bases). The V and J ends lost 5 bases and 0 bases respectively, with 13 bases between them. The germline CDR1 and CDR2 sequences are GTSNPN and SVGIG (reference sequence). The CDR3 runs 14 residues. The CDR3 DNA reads TGTGCCTGGGACGCAGGGTCAATGAACACTGAAGCTTTCTTT. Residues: CAWDAGSMNTEAFF.

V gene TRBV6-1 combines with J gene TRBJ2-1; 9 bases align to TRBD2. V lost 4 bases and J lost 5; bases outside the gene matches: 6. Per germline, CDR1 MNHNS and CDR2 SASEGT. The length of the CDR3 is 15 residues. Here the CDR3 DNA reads TGTGCCAGCAGTGTCCTAGCGGGGCCAGACAATGAGCAGTTCTTC. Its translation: CASSVLAGPDNEQFF.

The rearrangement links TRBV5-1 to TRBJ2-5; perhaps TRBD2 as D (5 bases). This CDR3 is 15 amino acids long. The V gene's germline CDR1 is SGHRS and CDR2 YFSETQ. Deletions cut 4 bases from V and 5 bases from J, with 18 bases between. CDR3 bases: TGCGCCAGCAGCCGCCAGCCGGGGTTAGAGGAGACCCAGTACTTC. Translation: CASSRQPGLEETQYF. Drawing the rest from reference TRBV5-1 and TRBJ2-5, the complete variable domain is KAGVTQTPRYLIKTRGQQVTLSCSPISGHRSVSWYQQTPGQGLQFLFEYFSETQRNKGNFPGRFSGRQFSNSRSEMNVSTLELGDSALYLCASSRQPGLEETQYFGPGTRLLVL.

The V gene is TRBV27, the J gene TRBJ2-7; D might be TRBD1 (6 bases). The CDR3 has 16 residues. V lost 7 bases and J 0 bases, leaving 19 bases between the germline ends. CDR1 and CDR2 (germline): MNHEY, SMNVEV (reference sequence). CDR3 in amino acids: CASKQKGVESSYEQYF. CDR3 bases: TGTGCCAGCAAACAAAAGGGGGTTGAAAGCTCCTACGAGCAGTACTTC.

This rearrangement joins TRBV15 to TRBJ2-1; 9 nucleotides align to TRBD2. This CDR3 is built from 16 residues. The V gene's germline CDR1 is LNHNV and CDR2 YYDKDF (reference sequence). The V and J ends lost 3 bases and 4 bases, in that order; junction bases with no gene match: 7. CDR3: CATSSLAGTLYNEQFF. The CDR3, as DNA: TGTGCCACCAGCAGTCTAGCGGGGACCTTATACAATGAGCAGTTCTTC. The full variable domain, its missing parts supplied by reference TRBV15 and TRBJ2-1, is DAMVIQNPRYQVTQFGKPVTLSCSQTLNHNVMYWYQQKSSQAPKLLFHYYDKDFNNEADTPDNFQSRRPNTSFCFLDIRSPGLGDTAMYLCATSSLAGTLYNEQFFGPGTRLTVL.

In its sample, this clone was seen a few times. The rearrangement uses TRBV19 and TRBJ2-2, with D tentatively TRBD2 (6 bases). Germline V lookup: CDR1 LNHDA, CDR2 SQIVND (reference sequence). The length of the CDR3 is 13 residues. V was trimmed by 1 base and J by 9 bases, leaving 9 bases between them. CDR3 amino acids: CASSIVEGRELFF. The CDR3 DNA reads TGTGCCAGTAGTATAGTGGAGGGACGGGAGCTGTTTTTT.

CDR3 coding DNA: TGTGCCAGCAGTTTTGTTTCCAGGGGAACAGATACGCAGTATTTT. It is translated as CASSFVSRGTDTQYF. The chain recombines TRBV28 with TRBJ2-3, with a weak D call TRBD1 (6 bases). The CDR3 contains 15 residues. Germline assignment: CDR1 MDHEN and CDR2 SYDVKM. The germline V and J ends were trimmed by 3 bases and 3 bases, with 13 bases remaining between them.